The source of this T cell receptor (beta chain) is a study of T cell responses to AZD1222 COVID-19 vaccine. V trimming: 4 bases; J trimming: 3 bases; junction bases outside the gene matches: 5. The CDR3 consists of 15 residues. CDR1 and CDR2 (germline): SGHRS, YFSETQ. Study-level findings and limits: Unmutated variant regions reportedly attract nearly half of all spike-specific TCRs.

TCRdb's copy holds only in-frame clones and misses some; the assay was immunoSEQ multiplex PCR. The sample records under 200,000 clones, around nine tenths being singletons. In regard to this clone: No antigen is known for it.

The clonotype was recovered from an adult in good health. This rearrangement joins TRBV5-1 to TRBJ2-1, with TRBD2 matching over 9 bases. The sample was peripheral blood, taken on day 0 of AZD1222 vaccination. The DNA of the CDR3 is TGCGCCAGCAGCATCCCTAGCGGGAACTACAATGAGCAGTTCTTC. Protein: CASSIPSGNYNEQFF.